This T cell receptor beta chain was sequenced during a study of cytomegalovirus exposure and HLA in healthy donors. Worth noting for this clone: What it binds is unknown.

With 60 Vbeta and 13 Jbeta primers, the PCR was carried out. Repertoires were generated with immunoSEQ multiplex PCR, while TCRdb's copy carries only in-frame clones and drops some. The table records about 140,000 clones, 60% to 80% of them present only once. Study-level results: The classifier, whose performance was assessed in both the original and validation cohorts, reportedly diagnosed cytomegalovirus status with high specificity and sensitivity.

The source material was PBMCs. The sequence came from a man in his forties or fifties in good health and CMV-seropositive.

The CDR3 DNA is TGTGCCAGCAGTTTAGGGACGGGGGGGAACTATGGCTACACCTTC. It yields the protein CASSLGTGGNYGYTF. The chain is built from TRBV28 and TRBJ1-2, with a possible D match to TRBD1 (5 bases). The CDR3 totals 15 residues. CDR1 is MDHEN, CDR2 SYDVKM, per germline. With 2 bases removed from V and 2 bases from J, the gap between germline ends came to 12 bases.